Shown below are 3 T cell receptor beta chains from a single sample sequenced in a study of blood T cell repertoires in COVID-19. TCRdb's table, derived via immunoSEQ multiplex PCR, lists solely in-frame clones and lacks some. The data contain over 200,000 clones, 80% to 90% of them seen just once; the ten biggest clones take up about 3.5%. Material for sequencing was PBMCs or T cells enriched from blood (not recorded which). The source is a woman aged 25 to 39 who had been exposed to COVID-19.

V is TRBV6-1 and J is TRBJ2-7, with TRBD2 identical over 9 bases. The CDR3 totals 16 residues. V dropped 4 bases and J dropped 5; count of bases not matched to a gene: 12. The germline V gene has CDR1 MNHNS and CDR2 SASEGT. The CDR3 DNA is TGTGCCAGCAGTGGGGTCTGGCAGCGGGAGGTCCACGAGCAGTACTTC. Its protein product is CASSGVWQREVHEQYF.

This chain uses TRBV15 with TRBJ2-1, with TRBD1 as a possible D gene (6 bases). The CDR3 runs 15 residues. V lost 4 bases and J 10 bases, leaving 20 bases between the germline ends. Germline lookup yields CDR1 LNHNV and CDR2 YYDKDF (reference sequence). The CDR3 sequence is CATSNDRLALREQFF. The DNA for the CDR3 is TGTGCCACCAGCAACGACAGGCTAGCCCTCCGGGAGCAGTTCTTC.

The chain joins TRBV3-1 (or the pseudogene TRBV3-2) to TRBJ2-2; 8 bases line up with TRBD2. After removal of 0 bases from V and 4 bases from J, the junction contained 10 bases not matched to a gene. The CDR3 length is 18 residues. Germline CDR1 LGHDT, CDR2 YNNKEL (reference sequence). CDR3 coding DNA: TGTGCCAGCAGCCAAGAAGGCTTCGGGAGGGCCGGCACCGGGGAGCTGTTTTTT. It encodes CASSQEGFGRAGTGELFF.